These T cell receptor beta chains were read from a single sample in a study of T-cell memory formation after mild COVID-19. TCRdb re-called the 5' RACE reads through MiXCR, storing one row per CDR3 protein. The sample lists about half a million distinct CDR3 sequences; around a sixth were seen once. The material sequenced was PBMCs or a T cell subset sorted from them (not recorded which). These receptors were collected from an adult woman who had mild COVID-19 (a few samples of this study predate the infection). Cell type and time point are not known. Both conserved end residues are part of each CDR3. D genes are given only for firm matches. For some rows the clone size is stated as once, few or many, or as a class when expanded; others skip it.

clone_size j_call v_call d_call cdr3_length cdr3_nt cdr3_aa
- TRBJ2-7 TRBV20-1 TRBD1 14 TGCAGTGCTGATTTACAGGGGCGGCCGGACGAGCAGTACTTC CSADLQGRPDEQYF
- TRBJ1-2 TRBV7-9 - 17 TGTGCCAGCAGATTTGCCGGACGGGAGAATATTAACTATGGCTACACCTTC CASRFAGRENINYGYTF
- TRBJ1-5 TRBV20-1 TRBD1 14 TGCAGTGCCCCGGACAGGGGTTATAGTCAGCCCCAGCATTTT CSAPDRGYSQPQHF
- TRBJ1-5 TRBV6-5 - 15 TGTGCCAGCAGTTACGAAGGCGGGGGGGAATGGCCCCAGCATTTT CASSYEGGGEWPQHF
many TRBJ2-7 TRBV7-7 TRBD1 17 TGTGCCAGCAGCTTAACTCCCCCGGGACAGGGGACACCCGAGCAGTACTTC CASSLTPPGQGTPEQYF
- TRBJ2-7 TRBV7-2 - 14 TGTGCCAGCAGCCAGGACGGGGAGATCTACGAGCAGTACTTC CASSQDGEIYEQYF
- TRBJ2-6 TRBV27 - 15 TGTGCCAGCAGTTTAGGGGTAGCTGGGGCCAACGTCCTGACTTTC CASSLGVAGANVLTF
few TRBJ2-5 TRBV7-6 - 11 TGTGCCAGCAGCTTAGGGGGGAACCACTACTTC CASSLGGNHYF
- TRBJ2-2 TRBV28 - 14 TGTGCCAGCAGTGTACCGGGACACACCGGGGAGCTGTTTTTT CASSVPGHTGELFF
many TRBJ1-1 TRBV5-1 - 13 TGCGCCAGCAAGGGGGACCCAAACACTGAAGCTTTCTTT CASKGDPNTEAFF
- TRBJ1-1 TRBV7-6 - 14 TGTGCCAGCAGCCGCGAATTTGCTGACACTGAAGCTTTCTTT CASSREFADTEAFF
many TRBJ1-5 TRBV12-3/TRBV12-4 - 13 TGTGCCAGCAGTTTGGGCACCTATCAGCCCCAGCATTTT CASSLGTYQPQHF
few TRBJ1-1 TRBV7-9 - 15 TGTGCCAGCAGCTACTACGCCCAGGGGAGGGCTGAAGCTTTCTTT CASSYYAQGRAEAFF
- TRBJ2-4 TRBV4-2 - 14 TGTGCCAGCAGCCAAGATTCTCCCATGGACATTCAGTACTTC CASSQDSPMDIQYF
- TRBJ2-7 TRBV5-1 - 17 TGCGCCAGCAGCCCGGACGGGGTTGGGGGTCTGGCCTACGAGCAGTACTTC CASSPDGVGGLAYEQYF
few TRBJ2-1 TRBV9 - 18 TGTGCCAGCAGCGTGGCCCCGGCAGGGGGGATCTCCTACAATGAGCAGTTCTTC CASSVAPAGGISYNEQFF
- TRBJ2-7 TRBV2 - 13 TGTGCCAGCAGGGATAGACATTCCTACGAGCAGTACTTC CASRDRHSYEQYF
- TRBJ1-5 TRBV6-1 - 17 TGTGCCAGCAGTGAAGCTGTTAGGGGTATGGGCAATCAGCCCCAGCATTTT CASSEAVRGMGNQPQHF
few TRBJ2-7 TRBV13 - 15 TGTGCCAGCAGCTTAAGGGCAGGGGCTCTCGCCGAGCAGTACTTC CASSLRAGALAEQYF
once TRBJ1-1 TRBV6-5 - 14 TGTGCCAGCAGTAGCCGACAGTCCTACACTGAAGCTTTCTTT CASSSRQSYTEAFF
many TRBJ2-3 TRBV12-3/TRBV12-4 - 13 TGTGCCAGCAGTTTAGCGCGGGCCCGTACGCAGTATTTT CASSLARARTQYF
- TRBJ1-4 TRBV9 - 16 TGTGCCAGCAGCGTAGACGCAGGCGGTAATTGGGAAAAACTGTTTTTT CASSVDAGGNWEKLFF
- TRBJ2-6 TRBV7-9 - 17 TGTGCCAGCAGCTTTGGGGGCGCCGGCTCTGGGGCCAACGTCCTGACTTTC CASSFGGAGSGANVLTF
- TRBJ2-5 TRBV2 TRBD1 14 TGTGCCAGCAGTCTTCAGGGGGCCGCAGAGACCCAGTACTTC CASSLQGAAETQYF
- TRBJ2-7 TRBV12-3/TRBV12-4 - 15 TGTGCCAGCAGTTTAGGTGGGAGACAGGCCCTCGAGCAGTACTTC CASSLGGRQALEQYF
- TRBJ1-1 TRBV2 - 17 TGTGCCAGCAGTGAAGCGCGGGGGTGGGGTCGCGTCACTGAAGCTTTCTTT CASSEARGWGRVTEAFF
- TRBJ1-1 TRBV5-5 - 15 TGTGCCAGCAGCTTGGGCGGGGGAGGCAACACTGAAGCTTTCTTT CASSLGGGGNTEAFF
few TRBJ2-1 TRBV7-3 - 14 TGTGCCAGCAGCTTTGGAGCGGGTGACAATGAGCAGTTCTTC CASSFGAGDNEQFF
few TRBJ1-2 TRBV11-2 - 13 TGTGCCACCTGGAATGGCGGAAAAAATGGCTACACCTTC CATWNGGKNGYTF
- TRBJ1-6 TRBV5-6 TRBD1 17 TGTGCCAGCAGTTTGGATGTGCGGGACAGGGGGGGATCACCCCTCCACTTT CASSLDVRDRGGSPLHF
- TRBJ2-3 TRBV20-1 TRBD2 18 TGCAGTGCTAGAGCCATAACCCGAAGAGCGGGAGCTTCTGATACGCAGTATTTT CSARAITRRAGASDTQYF
few TRBJ2-3 TRBV21-1 - 21 TGTGCCAGCAGCAAAATCGGGGGGATACGAGCGGGGATTTCATTCACAGATACGCAGTATTTT CASSKIGGIRAGISFTDTQYF
many TRBJ2-2 TRBV4-2 TRBD1 18 TGTGCCAGCAGCCAAGATGGAGGACAGGGGAGTTCGGCCGGGGAGCTGTTTTTT CASSQDGGQGSSAGELFF
- TRBJ2-7 TRBV18 - 16 TGTGCCAGCTCACCCTCCCAGACAGGATCCTCCTACGAGCAGTACTTC CASSPSQTGSSYEQYF
many TRBJ2-1 TRBV2 TRBD2 14 TGTGCCAGCACCCTACTAGCGGGAGGAGGTGAGCAGTTCTTC CASTLLAGGGEQFF
- TRBJ2-5 TRBV20-1 - 13 TGCAGTGCCCCCGGGGCCAGGGAAGAGACCCAGTACTTC CSAPGAREETQYF
many TRBJ2-5 TRBV20-1 TRBD2 17 TGCAGTGCGCGGGGGGAGCGGGACTCCAATATGCGAGAGACCCAGTACTTC CSARGERDSNMRETQYF
many TRBJ2-1 TRBV30 - 13 TGTGCCTGGAGTTACGGCCACTACAATGAGCAGTTCTTC CAWSYGHYNEQFF
- TRBJ2-1 TRBV24-1 - 14 TGTGCCACCAGTGATTTGCAGGGGGGAGGTGAGCAGTTCTTC CATSDLQGGGEQFF
- TRBJ2-4 TRBV2 - 17 TGTGCCAGCAGTGAGTTCCGGCGGCCTCCCTCCAAAAACATTCAGTACTTC CASSEFRRPPSKNIQYF
many TRBJ2-3 TRBV7-9 - 11 TGTGCCAGCAGCTTAGAGGGTCTACAGTATTTT CASSLEGLQYF
few TRBJ2-3 TRBV11-2 TRBD2 15 TGTGCCAGCCTGGGACTAGCGGGAGGGCCTGATACGCAGTATTTT CASLGLAGGPDTQYF
few TRBJ2-2 TRBV5-1 TRBD1 17 TGCGCCAGCAGCTTGGCGCACGGGACAGTTAACACCGGGGAGCTGTTTTTT CASSLAHGTVNTGELFF
many TRBJ2-7 TRBV15 TRBD1 13 TGTGCCACCAGCAGGGACAGGTTCTACGAGCAGTACTTC CATSRDRFYEQYF
few TRBJ2-7 TRBV29-1 TRBD2 13 TGCAGCGTTTCTGTGGGAGGGCCCTACGAGCAGTACTTC CSVSVGGPYEQYF